This TCR beta chain is from a study of blood T cells in healthy people across ages. It was with a sample-barcoded 5' primer and a J-beta primer mix that a second PCR of about 6 to 11 cycles was run. TCRdb itself ran the 5' RACE reads through MiXCR, one entry per CDR3 protein. The data show 1.5 million or so distinct CDR3 sequences, 40% to 50% seen once. Comment on this clonotype: Its antigen is unidentified.

Whole-study findings and limits: Both naive CD4+ cell counts and diversity were greater in long-lived donors than in aged donors.

The sequenced material came from blood. This receptor was taken from a woman aged 18-29 years in good health.

The CDR3 is CASSYASGGDQETQYF. The CDR3 DNA follows: TGTGCCAGCAGTTACGCTAGCGGGGGGGATCAAGAGACCCAGTACTTC. V gene TRBV6-6 combines with J gene TRBJ2-5; TRBD2 agrees at 12 bases. The CDR3 has 16 amino acids. V trimming: 2 bases; J trimming: 2 bases; junction bases outside the gene matches: 3. Germline V lookup: CDR1 MNHNY, CDR2 SVGAGI (reference sequence).